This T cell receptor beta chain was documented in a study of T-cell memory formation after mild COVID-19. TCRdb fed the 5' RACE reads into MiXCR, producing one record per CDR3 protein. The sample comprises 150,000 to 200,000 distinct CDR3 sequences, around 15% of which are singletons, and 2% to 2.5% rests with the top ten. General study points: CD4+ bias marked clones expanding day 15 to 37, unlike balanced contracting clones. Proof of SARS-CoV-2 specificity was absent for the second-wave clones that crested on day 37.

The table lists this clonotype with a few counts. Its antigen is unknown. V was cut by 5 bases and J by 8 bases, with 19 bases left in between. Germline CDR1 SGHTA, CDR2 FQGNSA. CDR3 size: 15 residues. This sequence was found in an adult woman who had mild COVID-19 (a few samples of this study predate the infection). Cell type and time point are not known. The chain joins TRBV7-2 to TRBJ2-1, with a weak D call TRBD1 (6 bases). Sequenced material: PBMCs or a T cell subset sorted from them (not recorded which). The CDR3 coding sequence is TGTGCCAGCAGCCCCTCGAGGGGGAGATTCCATGAGCAGTTCTTC. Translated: CASSPSRGRFHEQFF.